The rows below give T cell receptor beta chains drawn from one sample of a study of graft-versus-host responses after intestinal transplantation. Antigen specificity for these receptors is unknown. The repertoire was sequenced with immunoSEQ multiplex PCR; TCRdb's copy has only in-frame clones and lacks some. The sample consists of 80,000 to 100,000 clones, about nine tenths of them appearing once. Sequencing was performed on unstimulated CD8+ T cells sorted from spleen or lymph node cells, taken before transplant. The source is a human donor who was the organ donor for an intestinal transplant. CDR3s include the opening cysteine and the closing phenylalanine or tryptophan. D genes are given only for firm matches. Clone size is stated in some rows and not others, as once, few, many or a class when expanded.

V gene: TRBV9; D gene: .; clone size: .; J gene: TRBJ2-7; CDR3 protein: CASSVEPKTYEQYF
V gene: TRBV29-1; D gene: TRBD2; clone size: .; J gene: TRBJ2-1; CDR3 protein: CSVVKGQVVLAGWYNEQFF
V gene: TRBV14; D gene: .; clone size: .; J gene: TRBJ2-1; CDR3 protein: CASSHGLTGEQFF
V gene: TRBV6-6; D gene: TRBD1; clone size: few; J gene: TRBJ1-1; CDR3 protein: CASSLRGLGTEAFF
V gene: TRBV5-4; D gene: TRBD2; clone size: .; J gene: TRBJ2-7; CDR3 protein: CASSLGSGSSYEQYF
V gene: TRBV11-3; D gene: .; clone size: .; J gene: TRBJ1-1; CDR3 protein: CASSFRGVNTEAFF
V gene: TRBV6-5; D gene: .; clone size: .; J gene: TRBJ2-7; CDR3 protein: CASSYYQTTDEQYF
V gene: TRBV28; D gene: .; clone size: .; J gene: TRBJ2-7; CDR3 protein: CASSPQIFRQRYFCEQYF
V gene: TRBV7-8; D gene: TRBD2; clone size: .; J gene: TRBJ2-5; CDR3 protein: CASSPSGGAKTQYF
V gene: TRBV5-1; D gene: .; clone size: .; J gene: TRBJ1-2; CDR3 protein: CASSLRWTLRSGNYGYTF
V gene: TRBV30; D gene: TRBD2; clone size: .; J gene: TRBJ2-7; CDR3 protein: CAWIGWGTSGYEQYF
V gene: TRBV15; D gene: .; clone size: .; J gene: TRBJ2-1; CDR3 protein: CATSNVSSYNEQFF
V gene: TRBV7-3; D gene: TRBD1; clone size: .; J gene: TRBJ2-7; CDR3 protein: CASSPYAGQGYEQYF
V gene: TRBV5-4; D gene: .; clone size: .; J gene: TRBJ2-2; CDR3 protein: CASSINTGELFF
V gene: TRBV7-6; D gene: TRBD2; clone size: .; J gene: TRBJ2-1; CDR3 protein: CASSNRAGVYYNEQFF
V gene: TRBV4-1; D gene: .; clone size: once; J gene: TRBJ2-3; CDR3 protein: CASSLEAVPLTDTQYF
V gene: TRBV7-6; D gene: .; clone size: .; J gene: TRBJ2-3; CDR3 protein: CASSQETSLADTQYF
V gene: TRBV5-1; D gene: TRBD2; clone size: .; J gene: TRBJ2-3; CDR3 protein: CASSLAVGGRTDTQYF
V gene: TRBV11-3; D gene: TRBD1; clone size: .; J gene: TRBJ1-6; CDR3 protein: CASSLVWDRGDSPLHF
V gene: TRBV27; D gene: .; clone size: .; J gene: TRBJ1-5; CDR3 protein: CASSAIRGGMWPQHF
V gene: TRBV5-1; D gene: TRBD2; clone size: .; J gene: TRBJ2-1; CDR3 protein: CASSPGLPKEKPNEQFF
V gene: TRBV6-1; D gene: .; clone size: .; J gene: TRBJ2-7; CDR3 protein: CASSPGLLIEEQYF
V gene: TRBV5-6; D gene: .; clone size: few; J gene: TRBJ1-6; CDR3 protein: CASSRGNSPLHF
V gene: TRBV5-5; D gene: TRBD2; clone size: .; J gene: TRBJ2-7; CDR3 protein: CASSLLTSGRHPYEQYF
V gene: TRBV2; D gene: .; clone size: .; J gene: TRBJ1-2; CDR3 protein: CASRGRGVDGYTF
V gene: TRBV7-9; D gene: TRBD1; clone size: .; J gene: TRBJ1-1; CDR3 protein: CASSLRGQGRDTEAFF
V gene: TRBV6-6; D gene: .; clone size: once; J gene: TRBJ2-3; CDR3 protein: CASSYPTGPTDTQYF
V gene: TRBV10-3; D gene: .; clone size: .; J gene: TRBJ1-2; CDR3 protein: CAITRGDTNYGYTF
V gene: TRBV2; D gene: .; clone size: .; J gene: TRBJ2-1; CDR3 protein: CASREGNEQFF
V gene: TRBV10-3; D gene: .; clone size: .; J gene: TRBJ2-7; CDR3 protein: CAISGEDQEVAYEQYF
V gene: TRBV18; D gene: TRBD2; clone size: .; J gene: TRBJ2-7; CDR3 protein: CASSPSGESSYEQYF
V gene: TRBV13; D gene: .; clone size: .; J gene: TRBJ1-1; CDR3 protein: CASSLGRGPNTEAFF
V gene: TRBV27; D gene: .; clone size: .; J gene: TRBJ2-7; CDR3 protein: CASSLSSPYEQYF
V gene: TRBV14; D gene: .; clone size: .; J gene: TRBJ1-5; CDR3 protein: CASSQDWAGDNQPQHF
V gene: TRBV2; D gene: .; clone size: .; J gene: TRBJ1-3; CDR3 protein: CASSDVAAGNTIYF
V gene: TRBV5-4; D gene: TRBD1; clone size: .; J gene: TRBJ1-2; CDR3 protein: CASSIQDRVDSYGYTF
V gene: TRBV7-9; D gene: .; clone size: .; J gene: TRBJ2-2; CDR3 protein: CASSSEAGELFF
V gene: TRBV19; D gene: TRBD2; clone size: .; J gene: TRBJ2-3; CDR3 protein: CATQVAGGPDTQYF
V gene: TRBV2; D gene: TRBD1; clone size: .; J gene: TRBJ1-1; CDR3 protein: CASSEPTGRTEAFF
V gene: TRBV4-1; D gene: .; clone size: .; J gene: TRBJ1-3; CDR3 protein: CASSQGGQGRNTIYF
V gene: TRBV6-6; D gene: .; clone size: .; J gene: TRBJ2-7; CDR3 protein: CASSEKEGYSYEQYF
V gene: TRBV28; D gene: .; clone size: .; J gene: TRBJ2-7; CDR3 protein: CATGSTETYEQYF
V gene: TRBV6-5; D gene: .; clone size: .; J gene: TRBJ2-1; CDR3 protein: CASSDTRLEQFF
V gene: TRBV6-1; D gene: .; clone size: .; J gene: TRBJ1-3; CDR3 protein: CASSEETEINSGNTIYF
V gene: TRBV6-6; D gene: .; clone size: .; J gene: TRBJ1-1; CDR3 protein: CASSYSRGTTEAFF
V gene: TRBV19; D gene: TRBD1; clone size: .; J gene: TRBJ1-2; CDR3 protein: CASSIDPQGLHSYGYTF
V gene: TRBV6-5; D gene: .; clone size: .; J gene: TRBJ2-3; CDR3 protein: CASSLFGGPRTDTQYF
V gene: TRBV5-3; D gene: .; clone size: .; J gene: TRBJ1-3; CDR3 protein: CARSLYRQGNSGNTIYF
V gene: TRBV6-5; D gene: .; clone size: .; J gene: TRBJ2-7; CDR3 protein: CASSYNRHSYEQYF
V gene: TRBV28; D gene: .; clone size: .; J gene: TRBJ2-1; CDR3 protein: CASSLFLLVFPYNEQFF
V gene: TRBV27; D gene: .; clone size: .; J gene: TRBJ1-4; CDR3 protein: CASSYFATNEKLFF
V gene: TRBV9; D gene: TRBD1; clone size: .; J gene: TRBJ2-3; CDR3 protein: CASSVGQGPDTQYF
V gene: TRBV6-6; D gene: TRBD2; clone size: .; J gene: TRBJ2-3; CDR3 protein: CASSQLGGGDTQYF
V gene: TRBV5-1; D gene: TRBD1; clone size: .; J gene: TRBJ2-5; CDR3 protein: CASSLKTGGWETQYF
V gene: TRBV19; D gene: .; clone size: .; J gene: TRBJ1-1; CDR3 protein: CASSMEGWNTEAFF
V gene: TRBV15; D gene: TRBD1; clone size: .; J gene: TRBJ2-6; CDR3 protein: CATSRDQEGTVTLPRFVLTF
V gene: TRBV7-8; D gene: TRBD2; clone size: once; J gene: .; CDR3 protein: CASSLVPRGGLSSEQYF
V gene: TRBV23-1; D gene: TRBD1; clone size: once; J gene: TRBJ2-7; CDR3 protein: CASSQPGQGRDYEQYF
V gene: TRBV14; D gene: .; clone size: .; J gene: TRBJ1-1; CDR3 protein: CASSQELPWVGPETEAFF
V gene: TRBV10-3; D gene: .; clone size: once; J gene: TRBJ1-1; CDR3 protein: CAISEYLGGNTEAFF